This TCR beta chain stems from a study of radiotherapy plus CTLA-4 blockade in lung cancer. The repertoire was sequenced with immunoSEQ multiplex PCR; TCRdb's copy has only in-frame clones and lacks some. The sample lists about 72,000 clones; about four fifths were seen once. With 5 bases removed from V and 5 bases from J, the gap between germline ends came to 6 bases. The CDR3 is 12 residues long. CDR1 is SNHLY and CDR2 is FYNNEI in the germline V gene. The rearrangement joins TRBV2 to TRBJ2-2; TRBD2 might be the D (5 bases). The receptor was isolated from a human donor with non-small cell lung cancer who had a partial response to radiotherapy plus ipilimumab. The sequences come from peripheral blood, collected from a patient treated with radiotherapy plus ipilimumab. CDR3: CASSRETGELFF. As DNA, the CDR3 is TGTGCCAGCAGTCGGGAAACCGGGGAGCTGTTTTTT. The full variable domain, in which reference TRBV2 and TRBJ2-2 provide the parts outside the CDR3, is EPEVTQTPSHQVTQMGQEVILRCVPISNHLYFYWYRQILGQKVEFLVSFYNNEISEKSEIFDDQFSVERPDGSNFTLKIRSTKLEDSAMYFCASSRETGELFFGEGSRLTVL.